This paragraph covers one TCR beta chain sequence. Clones were read by immunoSEQ multiplex PCR, and TCRdb kept only the in-frame ones, dropping some. Of roughly 71,000 clones listed, over 80% are singletons. V was clipped by 0 bases and J by 8 bases, with 11 bases between them. The length of the CDR3 is 14 residues. Germline assignment: CDR1 MRHNA and CDR2 SNTAGT. The source of the sample is a study of OX40 agonist ivuxolimab in advanced cancers. At the level of the study: The dose-escalation group included hepatocellular carcinoma, melanoma, renal cell carcinoma and head and neck cancer. More than 35% of patients had received prior checkpoint inhibitor therapy.

The receptor was isolated from an adult with an advanced solid tumor such as melanoma, head and neck, liver or kidney cancer. The source was CD4+ or CD8+ T cells sorted from blood, collected in a trial of the OX40 agonist ivuxolimab. The chain employs TRBV6-4 and TRBJ2-1; the D gene is possibly TRBD2 (6 bases). In nucleotides, the CDR3 is TGTGCCAGCAGTGACTCAGCGGCTAGCGATGAGCAGTTCTTC. This translates into CASSDSAASDEQFF.